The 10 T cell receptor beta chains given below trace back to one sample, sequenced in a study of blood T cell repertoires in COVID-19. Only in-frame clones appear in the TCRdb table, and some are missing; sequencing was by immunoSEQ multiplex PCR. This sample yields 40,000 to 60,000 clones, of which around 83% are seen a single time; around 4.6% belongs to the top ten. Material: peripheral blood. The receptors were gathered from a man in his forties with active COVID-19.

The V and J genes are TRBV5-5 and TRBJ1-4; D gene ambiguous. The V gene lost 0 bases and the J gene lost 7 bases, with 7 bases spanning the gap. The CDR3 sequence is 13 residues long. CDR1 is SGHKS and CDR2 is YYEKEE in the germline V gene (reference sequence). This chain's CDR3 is CASSLVEREKLFF. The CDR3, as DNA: TGTGCCAGCAGCTTGGTGGAGCGTGAAAAACTGTTTTTT. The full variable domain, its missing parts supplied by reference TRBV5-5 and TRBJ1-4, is DAGVTQSPTHLIKTRGQQVTLRCSPISGHKSVSWYQQVLGQGPQFIFQYYEKEERGRGNFPDRFSARQFPNYSSELNVNALLLGDSALYLCASSLVEREKLFFGSGTQLSVL.

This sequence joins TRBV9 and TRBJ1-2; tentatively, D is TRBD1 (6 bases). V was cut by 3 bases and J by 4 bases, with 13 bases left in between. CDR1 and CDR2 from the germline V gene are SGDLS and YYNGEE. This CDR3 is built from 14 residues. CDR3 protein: CASSAQGRAYGYTF. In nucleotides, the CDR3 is TGTGCCAGCAGCGCACAGGGAAGGGCCTATGGCTACACCTTC.

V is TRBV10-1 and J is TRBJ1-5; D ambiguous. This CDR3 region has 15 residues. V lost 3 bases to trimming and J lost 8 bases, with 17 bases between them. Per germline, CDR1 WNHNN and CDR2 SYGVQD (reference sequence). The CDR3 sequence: CASSEMAGDHKPQHF. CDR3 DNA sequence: TGCGCCAGCAGTGAAATGGCCGGAGATCATAAGCCCCAGCATTTT.

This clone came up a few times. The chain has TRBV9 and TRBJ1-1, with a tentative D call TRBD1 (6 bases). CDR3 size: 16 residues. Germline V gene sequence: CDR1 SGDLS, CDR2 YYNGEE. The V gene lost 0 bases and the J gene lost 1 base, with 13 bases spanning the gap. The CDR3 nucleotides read TGTGCCAGCAGCGTAGAAGGGTTCAGGGGGAACACTGAAGCTTTCTTT. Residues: CASSVEGFRGNTEAFF.

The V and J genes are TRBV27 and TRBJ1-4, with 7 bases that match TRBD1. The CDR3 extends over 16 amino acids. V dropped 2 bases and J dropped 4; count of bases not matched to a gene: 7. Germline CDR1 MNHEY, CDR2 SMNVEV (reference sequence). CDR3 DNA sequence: TGTGCCAGCAGTTTACTATCCGGGACAGATAATGAAAAACTGTTTTTT. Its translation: CASSLLSGTDNEKLFF.

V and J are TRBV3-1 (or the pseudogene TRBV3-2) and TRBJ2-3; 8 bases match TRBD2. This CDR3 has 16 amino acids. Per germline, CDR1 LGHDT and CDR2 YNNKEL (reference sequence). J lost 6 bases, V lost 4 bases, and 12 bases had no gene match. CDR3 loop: CASSPGDFTGGDTQYF. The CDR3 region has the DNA TGTGCCAGCAGCCCCGGGGACTTCACGGGAGGGGATACGCAGTATTTT.

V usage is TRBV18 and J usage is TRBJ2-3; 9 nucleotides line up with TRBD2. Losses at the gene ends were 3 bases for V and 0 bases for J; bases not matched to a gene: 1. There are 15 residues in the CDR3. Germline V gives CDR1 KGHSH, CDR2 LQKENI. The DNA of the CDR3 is TGTGCCAGCTCACCCCTAGCGGGGAGCACAGATACGCAGTATTTT. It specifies CASSPLAGSTDTQYF.

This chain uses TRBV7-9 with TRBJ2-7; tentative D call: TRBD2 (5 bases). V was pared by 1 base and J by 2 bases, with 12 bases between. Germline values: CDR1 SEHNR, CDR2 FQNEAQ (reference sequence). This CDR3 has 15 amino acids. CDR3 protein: CASSLVGLGTYEQYF. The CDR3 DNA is TGTGCCAGCAGCTTAGTGGGCCTCGGGACCTACGAGCAGTACTTC.

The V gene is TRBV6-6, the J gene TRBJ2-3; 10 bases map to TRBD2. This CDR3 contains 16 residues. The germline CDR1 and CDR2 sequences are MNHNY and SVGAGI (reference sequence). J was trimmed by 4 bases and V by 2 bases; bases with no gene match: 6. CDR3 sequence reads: CASSYQAGGFADTQYF. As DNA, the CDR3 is TGTGCCAGCAGTTACCAAGCGGGAGGGTTCGCAGATACGCAGTATTTT.

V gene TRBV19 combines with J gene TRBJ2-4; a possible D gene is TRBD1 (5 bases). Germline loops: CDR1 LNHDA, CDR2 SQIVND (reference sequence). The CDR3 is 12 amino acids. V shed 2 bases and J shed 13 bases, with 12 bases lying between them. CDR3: CASSIRQGNQYF. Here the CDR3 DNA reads TGTGCCAGTAGTATACGGCAGGGTAACCAGTACTTC.